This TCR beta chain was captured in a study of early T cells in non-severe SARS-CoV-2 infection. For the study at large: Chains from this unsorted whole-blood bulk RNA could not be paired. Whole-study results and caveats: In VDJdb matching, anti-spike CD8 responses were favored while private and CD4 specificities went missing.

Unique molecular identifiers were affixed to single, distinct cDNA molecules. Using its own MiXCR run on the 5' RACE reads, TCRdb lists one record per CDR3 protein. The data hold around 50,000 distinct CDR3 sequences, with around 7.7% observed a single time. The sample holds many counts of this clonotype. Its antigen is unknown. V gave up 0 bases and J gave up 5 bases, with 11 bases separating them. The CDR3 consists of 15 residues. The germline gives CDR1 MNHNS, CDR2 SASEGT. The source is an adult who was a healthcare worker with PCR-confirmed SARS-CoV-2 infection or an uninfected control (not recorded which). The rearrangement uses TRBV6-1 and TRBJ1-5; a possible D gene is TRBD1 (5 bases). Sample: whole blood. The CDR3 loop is CASSEAGGRDQPQHF. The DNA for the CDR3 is TGTGCCAGCAGTGAAGCGGGGGGTAGGGATCAGCCCCAGCATTTT.